Listed below are T cell receptor beta chains from one sample, sequenced in a study of T cell responses to AZD1222 COVID-19 vaccine. Measured with immunoSEQ multiplex PCR; TCRdb has only the in-frame clones, and not every one. The table has about 150,000 clones, approximately 90% seen once. The specimen comprised peripheral blood, sampled on day 0 of MenACWY control vaccination. These receptors were obtained from an adult in good health. Each CDR3 is given with its conserved first and last residue. Size tells how often a clone was seen (once, few, many) or the class of an expanded clone, and some rows leave it out.

V gene: TRBV12-5
clone size: NA
J gene: TRBJ1-3
CDR3 protein: CASGWGTWTTSGNTIYF

V gene: TRBV28
clone size: NA
J gene: TRBJ1-2
CDR3 protein: CASSARGGQHGYTF

V gene: TRBV14
clone size: NA
J gene: TRBJ2-1
CDR3 protein: CASSRDRYNEQFF

V gene: TRBV30
clone size: NA
J gene: TRBJ1-5
CDR3 protein: CAWSGESLSNQPQHF

V gene: TRBV5-5
clone size: NA
J gene: TRBJ1-2
CDR3 protein: CASSLIPGHSIGNGYTF

V gene: TRBV19
clone size: NA
J gene: TRBJ1-1
CDR3 protein: CATRTGNAEAFF

V gene: TRBV21-1
clone size: NA
J gene: TRBJ2-7
CDR3 protein: CASKGDRGPEVSYEQYF

V gene: TRBV6-2/TRBV6-3
clone size: NA
J gene: TRBJ2-1
CDR3 protein: CASSSDNSYNEQFF

V gene: TRBV4-1
clone size: NA
J gene: TRBJ1-5
CDR3 protein: CASSVQVRGNQPQHF

V gene: TRBV30
clone size: NA
J gene: TRBJ1-6
CDR3 protein: CAWNRQINSPLHF

V gene: TRBV10-3
clone size: NA
J gene: TRBJ1-1
CDR3 protein: CAISESRGTEAFF

V gene: TRBV6-2/TRBV6-3
clone size: once
J gene: TRBJ2-7
CDR3 protein: CASSRQVSYEQYF

V gene: TRBV6-6
clone size: NA
J gene: TRBJ1-1
CDR3 protein: CASRWTGPEAFF

V gene: TRBV7-9
clone size: NA
J gene: TRBJ1-6
CDR3 protein: CASSATGFNSPLHF

V gene: TRBV18
clone size: NA
J gene: TRBJ1-3
CDR3 protein: CVSSPSSEYTIYF